Listed below are T cell receptor beta chains from one sample, sequenced in a study of identical twins. A single record per CDR3 protein comes from TCRdb applying MiXCR to the 5' RACE reads. The sample carries some 760,000 distinct CDR3 sequences, 15% to 20% recorded once. These data are also associated with another study on T cells expressing NK-cell markers.

Sequencing was done on a sample of PBMCs. Receptors originate from a woman younger than 30 in good health. Each CDR3 is given with its conserved first and last residue. The order of the fields is D gene, J gene, clone size, V gene, CDR3 length, CDR3 protein, CDR3 DNA. The D gene is left open where the match is weak. Clone sizes are given selectively: once, few, many, or a class where the clone is expanded.

D gene: TRBD1; J gene: TRBJ2-5; clone size: .; V gene: TRBV29-1; CDR3 length: 15; CDR3 protein: CSVAGDDRGHETQYF; CDR3 DNA: TGCAGCGTTGCCGGGGACGACAGGGGGCATGAGACCCAGTACTTC
D gene: TRBD2; J gene: TRBJ2-3; clone size: .; V gene: TRBV6-2/TRBV6-3; CDR3 length: 15; CDR3 protein: CASSSSGSPEDTQYF; CDR3 DNA: TGTGCCAGCAGCTCGAGCGGGAGCCCAGAAGATACGCAGTATTTT
D gene: .; J gene: TRBJ1-4; clone size: .; V gene: TRBV7-6; CDR3 length: 14; CDR3 protein: CASSWGSTNEKLFF; CDR3 DNA: TGTGCCAGCAGCTGGGGATCAACTAATGAAAAACTGTTTTTT
D gene: .; J gene: TRBJ2-7; clone size: many; V gene: TRBV20-1; CDR3 length: 14; CDR3 protein: CSARDRTGFYEQYF; CDR3 DNA: TGCAGTGCTAGAGACCGGACTGGATTCTACGAGCAGTACTTC
D gene: TRBD2; J gene: TRBJ2-7; clone size: many; V gene: TRBV5-1; CDR3 length: 16; CDR3 protein: CASSPRGSGEIYEQYF; CDR3 DNA: TGCGCCAGCAGCCCCCGGGGCAGCGGGGAGATCTACGAGCAGTACTTC
D gene: .; J gene: TRBJ2-1; clone size: .; V gene: TRBV6-4; CDR3 length: 13; CDR3 protein: CASSDSDYNEQFF; CDR3 DNA: TGTGCCAGCAGTGACTCGGACTACAATGAGCAGTTCTTC
D gene: .; J gene: TRBJ2-2; clone size: few; V gene: TRBV11-2; CDR3 length: 15; CDR3 protein: CASSQVGRDTGELFF; CDR3 DNA: TGTGCCAGCAGCCAGGTCGGCAGGGACACCGGGGAGCTGTTTTTT
D gene: TRBD2; J gene: TRBJ2-7; clone size: .; V gene: TRBV12-3/TRBV12-4; CDR3 length: 12; CDR3 protein: CASSLQRGEQYF; CDR3 DNA: TGTGCCAGCAGTTTGCAGCGGGGAGAGCAGTACTTC
D gene: .; J gene: TRBJ2-5; clone size: .; V gene: TRBV7-9; CDR3 length: 12; CDR3 protein: CASSTLQGTQYF; CDR3 DNA: TGTGCCAGCAGCACTTTACAGGGGACCCAGTACTTC
D gene: TRBD2; J gene: TRBJ2-1; clone size: few; V gene: TRBV10-2; CDR3 length: 14; CDR3 protein: CASYLAGGYNEQFF; CDR3 DNA: TGCGCCAGCTATCTAGCGGGGGGCTACAATGAGCAGTTCTTC
D gene: TRBD2; J gene: TRBJ2-5; clone size: .; V gene: TRBV12-3/TRBV12-4; CDR3 length: 20; CDR3 protein: CASSLDPGGGSGGSRETQYF; CDR3 DNA: TGTGCCAGCAGTTTAGACCCCGGGGGGGGGAGCGGGGGGTCTAGGGAGACCCAGTACTTC
D gene: .; J gene: TRBJ2-4; clone size: once; V gene: TRBV23-1; CDR3 length: 16; CDR3 protein: CASSQSATWAKNIQYF; CDR3 DNA: TGCGCCAGCAGTCAATCGGCAACTTGGGCCAAAAACATTCAGTACTTC
D gene: TRBD1; J gene: TRBJ1-5; clone size: .; V gene: TRBV6-1; CDR3 length: 13; CDR3 protein: CASGTDRNQPQHF; CDR3 DNA: TGTGCCAGCGGGACAGACAGAAATCAGCCCCAGCATTTT
D gene: .; J gene: TRBJ1-1; clone size: few; V gene: TRBV20-1; CDR3 length: 15; CDR3 protein: CSARGPNFGDAEAFF; CDR3 DNA: TGCAGTGCTAGAGGGCCGAATTTCGGGGACGCTGAAGCTTTCTTT
D gene: .; J gene: TRBJ2-1; clone size: many; V gene: TRBV12-3/TRBV12-4; CDR3 length: 12; CDR3 protein: CASSLTRNEQFF; CDR3 DNA: TGTGCCAGCAGTCTCACTAGGAATGAGCAGTTCTTC
D gene: TRBD2; J gene: TRBJ2-3; clone size: many; V gene: TRBV20-1; CDR3 length: 12; CDR3 protein: CATGGGTDTQYF; CDR3 DNA: TGCGCTACGGGGGGTGGCACAGATACGCAGTATTTT
D gene: .; J gene: TRBJ2-5; clone size: .; V gene: TRBV12-3/TRBV12-4; CDR3 length: 13; CDR3 protein: CASSLMQGETQYF; CDR3 DNA: TGTGCCAGCAGTTTAATGCAGGGCGAGACCCAGTACTTC
D gene: .; J gene: TRBJ1-1; clone size: many; V gene: TRBV12-3/TRBV12-4; CDR3 length: 14; CDR3 protein: CASSPTGQNTEAFF; CDR3 DNA: TGTGCCAGCAGTCCCACGGGACAGAACACTGAAGCTTTCTTT
D gene: .; J gene: TRBJ1-1; clone size: few; V gene: TRBV12-3/TRBV12-4; CDR3 length: 14; CDR3 protein: CASSYSQGYTEAFF; CDR3 DNA: TGTGCCAGCAGTTACAGTCAGGGGTACACTGAAGCTTTCTTT
D gene: .; J gene: TRBJ1-2; clone size: .; V gene: TRBV12-3/TRBV12-4; CDR3 length: 15; CDR3 protein: CASSPGPGGNYGYTF; CDR3 DNA: TGTGCCAGCAGTCCGGGTCCGGGGGGGAACTATGGCTACACCTTC
D gene: .; J gene: TRBJ2-1; clone size: .; V gene: TRBV20-1; CDR3 length: 10; CDR3 protein: CSAMELAQFF; CDR3 DNA: TGCAGTGCTATGGAATTAGCTCAGTTCTTC
D gene: .; J gene: TRBJ2-3; clone size: .; V gene: TRBV24-1; CDR3 length: 14; CDR3 protein: CATSEGGISDTQYF; CDR3 DNA: TGTGCCACCAGTGAGGGCGGGATATCAGATACGCAGTATTTT
D gene: .; J gene: TRBJ2-3; clone size: few; V gene: TRBV7-2; CDR3 length: 16; CDR3 protein: CASSLVSSEEGDTQYF; CDR3 DNA: TGTGCCAGCAGCTTAGTGTCGTCGGAGGAGGGAGATACGCAGTATTTT
D gene: .; J gene: TRBJ1-1; clone size: few; V gene: TRBV5-1; CDR3 length: 14; CDR3 protein: CASSLLEMNTEAFF; CDR3 DNA: TGCGCCAGCAGCTTGTTAGAAATGAACACTGAAGCTTTCTTT
D gene: TRBD1; J gene: TRBJ1-1; clone size: few; V gene: TRBV6-1; CDR3 length: 14; CDR3 protein: CASTIGTGSNEAFF; CDR3 DNA: TGTGCCAGCACAATCGGGACAGGCTCTAATGAAGCTTTCTTT
D gene: .; J gene: TRBJ2-5; clone size: .; V gene: TRBV14; CDR3 length: 16; CDR3 protein: CASSPEGGGKGETQYF; CDR3 DNA: TGTGCCAGCAGCCCCGAAGGAGGGGGCAAAGGAGAGACCCAGTACTTC
D gene: .; J gene: TRBJ2-7; clone size: few; V gene: TRBV24-1; CDR3 length: 14; CDR3 protein: CATSEAQGNYEQYF; CDR3 DNA: TGTGCCACCAGTGAGGCACAGGGCAACTACGAGCAGTACTTC
D gene: TRBD2; J gene: TRBJ2-3; clone size: .; V gene: TRBV7-2; CDR3 length: 17; CDR3 protein: CASSLNGGRGIGDTQYF; CDR3 DNA: TGTGCCAGCAGCTTAAACGGCGGGAGGGGTATAGGAGATACGCAGTATTTT
D gene: TRBD1; J gene: TRBJ2-7; clone size: .; V gene: TRBV9; CDR3 length: 16; CDR3 protein: CASSQSVTGGSYEQYF; CDR3 DNA: TGTGCCAGCAGTCAAAGTGTGACAGGGGGCTCCTACGAGCAGTACTTC
D gene: .; J gene: TRBJ2-3; clone size: many; V gene: TRBV6-5; CDR3 length: 11; CDR3 protein: CASSYSDTQYF; CDR3 DNA: TGTGCCAGCAGTTACTCAGATACGCAGTATTTT
D gene: TRBD1; J gene: TRBJ2-2; clone size: few; V gene: TRBV5-5; CDR3 length: 16; CDR3 protein: CASTLGQRDSAGELFF; CDR3 DNA: TGTGCCAGCACCCTGGGACAGCGAGATTCGGCCGGGGAGCTGTTTTTT
D gene: TRBD2; J gene: TRBJ2-7; clone size: few; V gene: TRBV5-1; CDR3 length: 11; CDR3 protein: CASRLANEQYF; CDR3 DNA: TGCGCCAGCAGACTAGCGAACGAGCAGTACTTC
D gene: TRBD2; J gene: TRBJ2-1; clone size: few; V gene: TRBV5-1; CDR3 length: 16; CDR3 protein: CATSPSWVAGNNEQFF; CDR3 DNA: TGCGCCACCTCCCCATCTTGGGTAGCGGGTAACAATGAGCAGTTCTTC
D gene: TRBD1; J gene: TRBJ2-3; clone size: once; V gene: TRBV28; CDR3 length: 15; CDR3 protein: CASSLTGGVVDTQYF; CDR3 DNA: TGTGCCAGCAGTTTAACAGGGGGAGTCGTAGATACGCAGTATTTT
D gene: .; J gene: TRBJ2-7; clone size: .; V gene: TRBV11-2; CDR3 length: 12; CDR3 protein: CASSLMQPEQYF; CDR3 DNA: TGTGCCAGCAGCTTAATGCAACCCGAGCAGTACTTC
D gene: TRBD2; J gene: TRBJ2-7; clone size: .; V gene: TRBV11-2; CDR3 length: 15; CDR3 protein: CASSPGLAGAYEQYF; CDR3 DNA: TGTGCCAGCAGCCCCGGACTAGCGGGAGCTTACGAGCAGTACTTC
D gene: TRBD1; J gene: TRBJ1-5; clone size: few; V gene: TRBV5-1; CDR3 length: 16; CDR3 protein: CASSPIPDRANQPQHF; CDR3 DNA: TGCGCCAGCAGCCCTATTCCAGACAGGGCAAATCAGCCCCAGCATTTT
D gene: .; J gene: TRBJ2-7; clone size: few; V gene: TRBV6-1; CDR3 length: 14; CDR3 protein: CASSVLTQGYEQYF; CDR3 DNA: TGTGCCAGCAGTGTGCTAACACAGGGCTACGAGCAGTACTTC
D gene: .; J gene: TRBJ2-7; clone size: few; V gene: TRBV20-1; CDR3 length: 13; CDR3 protein: CSASIGGDGEQYF; CDR3 DNA: TGCAGTGCTAGTATAGGAGGGGATGGCGAGCAGTACTTC
D gene: TRBD2; J gene: TRBJ2-1; clone size: .; V gene: TRBV7-2; CDR3 length: 16; CDR3 protein: CASSLTRLAEHNEQFF; CDR3 DNA: TGTGCCAGCAGCTTAACCAGACTAGCGGAACACAATGAGCAGTTCTTC
D gene: .; J gene: TRBJ1-5; clone size: once; V gene: TRBV19; CDR3 length: 15; CDR3 protein: CASSIGGARNQPQHF; CDR3 DNA: TGTGCCAGTAGTATAGGGGGAGCGCGCAATCAGCCCCAGCATTTT
D gene: .; J gene: TRBJ1-2; clone size: .; V gene: TRBV10-3; CDR3 length: 14; CDR3 protein: CAISDTGPPYGYTF; CDR3 DNA: TGTGCCATCAGTGATACGGGACCCCCCTATGGCTACACCTTC
D gene: TRBD1; J gene: TRBJ2-2; clone size: .; V gene: TRBV12-3/TRBV12-4; CDR3 length: 14; CDR3 protein: CASRRDRGTGELFF; CDR3 DNA: TGTGCCAGCAGAAGGGACAGGGGGACCGGGGAGCTGTTTTTT
D gene: .; J gene: TRBJ2-7; clone size: few; V gene: TRBV12-3/TRBV12-4; CDR3 length: 13; CDR3 protein: CASRPRLGGEQYF; CDR3 DNA: TGTGCCAGCAGGCCCCGACTAGGAGGGGAGCAGTACTTC
D gene: .; J gene: TRBJ2-7; clone size: .; V gene: TRBV12-3/TRBV12-4; CDR3 length: 14; CDR3 protein: CASSFGPGGSQQYF; CDR3 DNA: TGTGCCAGCAGTTTTGGTCCAGGGGGGTCCCAGCAGTACTTC
D gene: .; J gene: TRBJ2-6; clone size: .; V gene: TRBV5-1; CDR3 length: 17; CDR3 protein: CASSYRDGPSGANVLTF; CDR3 DNA: TGCGCCAGCAGCTACCGGGACGGCCCTTCCGGGGCCAACGTCCTGACTTTC
D gene: .; J gene: TRBJ2-7; clone size: .; V gene: TRBV7-9; CDR3 length: 17; CDR3 protein: CASSLALTGESDYEQYF; CDR3 DNA: TGTGCAAGCAGCTTAGCGTTGACGGGGGAGTCTGACTACGAGCAGTACTTC
D gene: .; J gene: TRBJ2-3; clone size: few; V gene: TRBV20-1; CDR3 length: 13; CDR3 protein: CSAKISPTDTQYF; CDR3 DNA: TGCAGTGCAAAGATATCTCCCACAGATACGCAGTATTTT
D gene: TRBD1; J gene: TRBJ1-6; clone size: few; V gene: TRBV29-1; CDR3 length: 14; CDR3 protein: CSAAEGQGSSPLHF; CDR3 DNA: TGCAGCGCTGCCGAGGGACAGGGTAGTTCACCCCTCCACTTT
D gene: .; J gene: TRBJ2-1; clone size: few; V gene: TRBV5-6; CDR3 length: 13; CDR3 protein: CASSLNLPNEQFF; CDR3 DNA: TGTGCCAGCAGCTTAAATCTCCCCAATGAGCAGTTCTTC
D gene: TRBD2; J gene: TRBJ2-1; clone size: .; V gene: TRBV30; CDR3 length: 14; CDR3 protein: CAWNRGSYGNEQFF; CDR3 DNA: TGTGCCTGGAACCGCGGGAGTTACGGGAATGAGCAGTTCTTC
D gene: .; J gene: TRBJ1-6; clone size: few; V gene: TRBV12-3/TRBV12-4; CDR3 length: 14; CDR3 protein: CASSFWGGNSPLHF; CDR3 DNA: TGTGCCAGCAGTTTCTGGGGTGGGAACTCACCCCTCCACTTT
D gene: .; J gene: TRBJ2-7; clone size: many; V gene: TRBV12-3/TRBV12-4; CDR3 length: 14; CDR3 protein: CASSFTPNGYEQYF; CDR3 DNA: TGTGCCAGCAGTTTTACTCCTAACGGCTACGAGCAGTACTTC
D gene: TRBD2; J gene: TRBJ2-2; clone size: few; V gene: TRBV27; CDR3 length: 16; CDR3 protein: CASRTGTSGRDGELFF; CDR3 DNA: TGTGCCAGCCGTACTGGGACTAGCGGGAGGGACGGGGAGCTGTTTTTT
D gene: TRBD1; J gene: TRBJ1-2; clone size: few; V gene: TRBV7-9; CDR3 length: 13; CDR3 protein: CASRRQGADGYTF; CDR3 DNA: TGTGCCAGCAGACGACAGGGGGCGGATGGCTACACCTTC